A single sample is the source of the 8 T cell receptor beta chains below, sequenced in a study of cytomegalovirus exposure and HLA in healthy donors (dated by TCRdb to 2017 to 2019). Library method: the immunoSEQ multiplex PCR assay. For the multiplex PCR, a mixture combining 60 forward primers for TCR Vbeta segments and 13 reverse primers for TCR Jbeta segments was used. The table was pulled from immuneACCESS by TCRdb, which kept in-frame rearrangements only. Such tables lose some clones; where checked, under half of the loss comes from unresolved V genes, and the rest has no known cause. In all, the sample holds 150,000 to 200,000 clones, and approximately 72% of those were seen once. Approximately 1.5% of the sample is taken by the ten largest. Sequencing input: PBMCs. These receptors all stem from a man aged 45-60 years in good health and CMV-seronegative.

The V call is TRBV5-6, the J call TRBJ1-5, with 7 nucleotides matching TRBD1. The germline V gene encodes CDR1 SGHDT and CDR2 YYEEEE. The CDR3 is 14 residues long. The V gene end was trimmed by 2 bases and the J gene end by 4 bases; junction bases not matched to a gene: 3. In DNA form, the CDR3 reads TGTGCCAGCAGCTTAGACAGGGTTAATCAGCCCCAGCATTTT. Protein product: CASSLDRVNQPQHF.

V and J are TRBV5-4 and TRBJ1-6; 7 positions agree with TRBD1. V gave up 2 bases and J gave up 9 bases; unmatched junction bases: 8. There are 15 residues in the CDR3. The germline gives CDR1 SGHNT, CDR2 YYREEE (reference sequence). CDR3 region: CASSFRQGPGSPLHF. The CDR3 DNA sequence: TGTGCCAGCAGCTTTAGACAGGGTCCGGGTTCACCCCTCCACTTT.

This chain uses TRBV6-4 with TRBJ1-5; TRBD1 agrees at 8 bases. This CDR3 region has 15 residues. The J segment lost 5 bases and the V segment lost 5 bases, leaving 8 bases of the junction unmatched. CDR1 is MRHNA and CDR2 is SNTAGT in the germline V gene. CDR3 bases: TGTGCCAGCAGTCACTTGGACAGGGACGATCAGCCCCAGCATTTT. Translated: CASSHLDRDDQPQHF.

This clone was counted between two and nine times. The chain is built from TRBV5-5 and TRBJ2-1; TRBD1 matches at 7 bases. Germline CDR1 and CDR2: SGHKS and YYEKEE (reference sequence). The CDR3 spans 14 residues. V dropped 3 bases and J dropped 8; count of bases not matched to a gene: 8. CDR3 coding DNA: TGTGCCAGCAGCTACACGGACAGGAACCATGAGCAGTTCTTC. This gives the protein CASSYTDRNHEQFF.

The chain is built from TRBV4-1 and TRBJ1-5; maybe TRBD1 (5 bases). There are 17 residues in the CDR3. Per the germline V gene, CDR1 is MGHRA and CDR2 is YSYEKL. The V gene lost 2 bases and the J gene lost 2 bases, with 16 bases spanning the gap. CDR3 in amino acids: CASSQIGGRTGNQPQHF. Written as DNA, the CDR3 is TGCGCCAGCAGCCAAATTGGGGGGAGGACGGGCAATCAGCCCCAGCATTTT.

This chain connects TRBV5-1 to TRBJ2-3; D is ambiguous. Germline V gene sequence: CDR1 SGHRS, CDR2 YFSETQ. CDR3 size: 14 residues. The V gene lost 0 bases and the J gene lost 2 bases, with 7 bases spanning the gap. Here the CDR3 reads CASSLGDSTDTQYF. The DNA of the CDR3 is TGCGCCAGCAGCTTGGGAGACTCCACAGATACGCAGTATTTT.

The rearrangement links TRBV11-1 to TRBJ2-1, with 9 positions matching TRBD1. Looked up from germline, CDR1 is SGHAT and CDR2 is FQDESV (reference sequence). With V trimmed by 3 bases and J by 7 bases, 7 bases remained unmatched. This CDR3 has 15 amino acids. The CDR3 protein is CASSLGTGKRNEQFF. The CDR3 DNA reads TGTGCCAGCAGCTTGGGGACAGGGAAAAGGAATGAGCAGTTCTTC.

The rearrangement joins TRBV9 to TRBJ2-5, with 8 bases identical to TRBD2. V lost 0 bases to trimming and J lost 9 bases; unmatched junction nucleotides: 7. The CDR3 runs 14 residues. From germline, CDR1 is SGDLS and CDR2 YYNGEE. CDR3 sequence (DNA): TGTGCCAGCAGCGTAGAGGCTAGCGGGCGCCCCCAGTACTTC. Its translation is CASSVEASGRPQYF.